This TCR beta chain was obtained from a study of blood T cell repertoires in COVID-19. Study-level background: PBMCs, B-cell-depleted T cells, or T cells were the source of the cDNA or gDNA that made up the material.

Assay used: immunoSEQ multiplex PCR; TCRdb lists only in-frame clones, some missing. The sample holds approximately 54,000 clones, roughly 76% seen once. What was sequenced was peripheral blood. The TCR sequence derives from a woman aged 55-69 years with acute or convalescent COVID-19.

The CDR3 is CASSLGTIGSYEQYF. The CDR3 DNA is TGTGCCAGCAGTCTCGGGACTATAGGCTCCTACGAGCAGTACTTC. The J gene is TRBJ2-7, the V gene TRBV27; 7 positions match TRBD2. Germline CDR1 MNHEY, CDR2 SMNVEV (reference sequence). The V gene end was trimmed by 5 bases and the J gene end by 0 bases; junction bases not matched to a gene: 7. The CDR3 sequence is 15 residues long.